The next 16 T cell receptor beta chains were all read from a single sample in a study of cytomegalovirus exposure and HLA in healthy donors. Researchers ran the PCR with 60 Vbeta and 13 Jbeta primers. TCRdb keeps only in-frame clones here, not all; method: immunoSEQ multiplex PCR. Of about 130,000 clones in the sample, around three quarters were seen once. The material sequenced was PBMCs. These receptor sequences come from a man aged 35-49 years in good health and CMV-seronegative.

This clone was counted only a few times. The junction and the germline gene differ at one end; a read error may be behind it. The V and J genes are TRBV5-1 and TRBJ2-3; 7 bases are shared with TRBD2. The CDR3 totals 13 residues. CDR1 and CDR2 from the germline V gene are SGHRS and YFSETQ. CDR3 loop: CASSSDTGTIRLF. The CDR3, as DNA: TGCGCCAGCAGCTCGGATACCGGGACTATCAGACTTTTT.

The rearrangement joins TRBV7-9 to TRBJ1-1; 10 bases agree with TRBD1. Germline V lookup: CDR1 SEHNR, CDR2 FQNEAQ (reference sequence). Trimming at V came to 10 bases and at J to 5 bases, leaving 7 bases not matched to a gene. CDR3 size: 13 residues. CDR3 amino acids: CATRQGAGTEAFF. CDR3 in DNA: TGTGCCACACGACAGGGGGCTGGGACTGAAGCTTTCTTT.

The chain uses TRBV7-9 and TRBJ1-1; possible D gene TRBD1, 5 bases. V was pared by 1 base and J by 0 bases, with 9 bases between. The CDR3 totals 15 residues. CDR1 is SEHNR and CDR2 is FQNEAQ in the germline V gene (reference sequence). The CDR3 sequence: CASSLGQNMNTEAFF. In DNA, the CDR3 is TGTGCCAGCAGCTTAGGACAGAACATGAACACTGAAGCTTTCTTT.

The V call is TRBV6-1, the J call TRBJ1-5; D perhaps matches TRBD1 (5 bases). Trimming cost V 2 bases and J 2 bases, with 13 bases left between them. The CDR3 extends over 16 amino acids. The V gene's germline CDR1 is MNHNS and CDR2 SASEGT. CDR3 region: CASSELGALGNQPQHF. The DNA for the CDR3 is TGTGCCAGCAGTGAATTAGGGGCCCTAGGCAATCAGCCCCAGCATTTT.

The J gene is TRBJ2-3, the V gene TRBV2; the D gene is possibly TRBD1 (6 bases). The CDR3 runs to 14 residues. Trimming cost V 6 bases and J 2 bases, with 12 bases left between them. Germline V gene lookup returns CDR1 SNHLY and CDR2 FYNNEI. The CDR3 sequence is CASRLDRTTDTQYF. The DNA for the CDR3 is TGTGCCAGCAGGTTGGACAGAACCACAGATACGCAGTATTTT. Combining the CDR3 with reference TRBV2 and TRBJ2-3 gives the whole variable domain EPEVTQTPSHQVTQMGQEVILRCVPISNHLYFYWYRQILGQKVEFLVSFYNNEISEKSEIFDDQFSVERPDGSNFTLKIRSTKLEDSAMYFCASRLDRTTDTQYFGPGTRLTVL.

The chain couples TRBV30 to TRBJ1-2; D is undetermined. Trimming removed 0 bases at V and 7 bases at J, with 12 bases between. Germline CDR1 reads GTSNPN; CDR2 reads SVGIG (reference sequence). This CDR3 is built from 13 residues. The CDR3: CAWSVLSGFGYTF. CDR3 DNA: TGTGCCTGGAGTGTACTTTCGGGGTTTGGCTACACCTTC.

The sample holds a few counts of this clone. The chain employs TRBV15 and TRBJ1-3; 7 bases fit TRBD1. The V segment lost 1 base and the J segment 0 bases; nucleotides outside the gene matches: 3. There are 16 residues in the CDR3. Germline-derived CDR1 and CDR2 are LNHNV and YYDKDF (reference sequence). CDR3 sequence: CATSRGGTVSGNTIYF. CDR3 coding DNA: TGTGCCACCAGCAGAGGTGGGACAGTCTCTGGAAACACCATATATTTT.

The chain couples TRBV5-1 to TRBJ2-1, with no clear D. CDR3 length: 12 amino acids. Deletions cut 5 bases from V and 6 bases from J, with 9 bases between. Germline assignment: CDR1 SGHRS and CDR2 YFSETQ. The CDR3 bases are TGCGCCAGCAGTCGACTCCCCAATGAGCAGTTCTTC. Translated, it gives CASSRLPNEQFF. Variable domain in full (rest from reference TRBV5-1 and TRBJ2-1): KAGVTQTPRYLIKTRGQQVTLSCSPISGHRSVSWYQQTPGQGLQFLFEYFSETQRNKGNFPGRFSGRQFSNSRSEMNVSTLELGDSALYLCASSRLPNEQFFGPGTRLTVL.

The gene calls are TRBV5-1 and TRBJ2-3, with 7 bases aligning to TRBD2. The ends lost 4 bases at V and 2 bases at J; junction bases unmatched: 7. The germline V gene has CDR1 SGHRS and CDR2 YFSETQ. This CDR3 has 15 residues. CDR3 protein: CASSPPLADTDTQYF. Written as DNA, the CDR3 is TGCGCCAGCAGCCCCCCGCTAGCGGACACAGATACGCAGTATTTT.

The chain employs TRBV6-5 and TRBJ2-5; D remains unclear. Per the germline V gene, CDR1 is MNHEY and CDR2 is SVGAGI. Between the trimmed V and J ends, which lost 5 bases and 5 bases, there was a span of 6 bases. The CDR3 covers 11 residues. CDR3 amino acids: CASSLGETQYF. CDR3 coding DNA: TGTGCCAGCAGTCTCGGTGAGACCCAGTACTTC.

The rearrangement uses TRBV2 and TRBJ1-1, with D maybe TRBD1 (5 bases). This CDR3 comprises 12 residues. Germline CDR1 and CDR2: SNHLY and FYNNEI. Between the trimmed V and J ends, which lost 7 bases and 3 bases, there was a span of 9 bases. CDR3 sequence: CASNPGDTEAFF. Here the CDR3 DNA reads TGTGCCAGCAATCCGGGGGACACTGAAGCTTTCTTT.

The chain uses TRBV11-2 and TRBJ1-1; D perhaps matches TRBD1 (5 bases). Germline V gene lookup returns CDR1 SGHAT and CDR2 FQNNGV. The CDR3 length is 12 residues. V was cut by 0 bases and J by 11 bases, with 10 bases left in between. The CDR3 nucleotides are TGTGCCAGCAGCTTAGATAGATCAGGGGCTTTCTTT. Protein sequence: CASSLDRSGAFF.

This chain uses TRBV23-1 with TRBJ2-5; D ambiguous. TRBV23-1 is flagged as an ORF with uncertain function. This CDR3 contains 8 residues. V lost 7 bases and J 10 bases, leaving 4 bases between the germline ends. The CDR3 region has the DNA TGCGCCAGCACGGTCCAGTACTTC. Translating it yields CASTVQYF.

V usage is TRBV19 and J usage is TRBJ2-7, with no clear D. The CDR3 totals 14 residues. Looked up from germline, CDR1 is LNHDA and CDR2 is SQIVND (reference sequence). V lost 3 bases and J lost 1, with 10 bases in between. DNA of the CDR3: TGTGCCAGTAGTATTTCTGGCCCTTCCTACGAGCAGTACTTC. Translating gives CASSISGPSYEQYF.

This chain joins TRBV7-2 and TRBJ2-1, with TRBD2 matching over 8 bases. This CDR3 has 17 residues. The V gene's germline CDR1 is SGHTA and CDR2 FQGNSA. Trimming at V came to 2 bases and at J to 6 bases, leaving 12 bases not matched to a gene. The CDR3 bases are TGTGCCAGCAGCTTATGGGGCGGGGGGCGAAGACCCAATGAGCAGTTCTTC. Translated: CASSLWGGGRRPNEQFF.

Note on this clone: Other DNA sequences in this sample translate to the same CDR3. Here the CDR3 DNA reads TGTGCCAGCAGCTTATTTCAGGGGAACACTGAAGCTTTCTTT. It yields the protein CASSLFQGNTEAFF. The chain recombines TRBV7-9 with TRBJ1-1; D possibly corresponds to TRBD1 (5 bases). Germline V CDR1 and CDR2: SEHNR, FQNEAQ (reference sequence). This CDR3 is 14 amino acids long. Trimming pared 2 bases from V and 1 base from J, leaving 8 bases between.